These 4 T cell receptor beta chains were all obtained from the same sample, sequenced in a study of PD-L1 blockade in urothelial cancer. Produced via immunoSEQ multiplex PCR; TCRdb's table is partial and in-frame only. The sample has some 30,000 clones, over 80% seen once. The starting material was PBMCs, obtained around atezolizumab (anti-PD-L1) treatment. The source is a man aged 45-65 years with urothelial cancer.

This chain joins TRBV27 and TRBJ1-5; tentatively, D is TRBD1 (5 bases). This CDR3 is 15 amino acids long. The germline gives CDR1 MNHEY, CDR2 SMNVEV (reference sequence). V lost 5 bases to trimming and J lost 7 bases, with 18 bases between them. The CDR3 region has the DNA TGTGCCAGCAGTCCCGGGACGGGGGGAGAACAGCCCCAGCATTTT. This codes for CASSPGTGGEQPQHF.

This chain uses TRBV30 with TRBJ2-3; 11 positions agree with TRBD2. After removal of 3 bases from V and 4 bases from J, the junction contained 9 bases not matched to a gene. Germline V CDR1 and CDR2: GTSNPN, SVGIG (reference sequence). This CDR3 contains 16 residues. DNA for the CDR3: TGTGCCTGGAGGCTAGCGGGGGGCCCCGGTCCAGATACGCAGTATTTT. Translated, it gives CAWRLAGGPGPDTQYF.

The chain uses TRBV19 and TRBJ2-7; the match to TRBD1 covers 7 bases. Per germline, CDR1 LNHDA and CDR2 SQIVND (reference sequence). The CDR3 has 16 residues. The V segment lost 0 bases and the J segment 2 bases; nucleotides outside the gene matches: 7. CDR3 sequence: CASSIEGTEATYEQYF. CDR3 coding DNA: TGTGCCAGTAGTATAGAAGGGACAGAAGCCACCTACGAGCAGTACTTC.

This clone was observed once. The chain joins TRBV10-3 to TRBJ2-3; 10 nucleotides line up with TRBD1. Germline CDR1 ENHRY, CDR2 SYGVKD. Trimming at V came to 6 bases and at J to 3 bases, leaving 6 bases not matched to a gene. There are 15 residues in the CDR3. The CDR3 region has the DNA TGTGCCATCAGACCCGACAGGGGGCGGACAGATACGCAGTATTTT. Its protein product is CAIRPDRGRTDTQYF.